This T cell receptor (beta chain) appears in the sequencing data of a study of CD4 T cells in relation to SARS-CoV-2 and coronaviruses. Study details: Controls used an HIV-1 Nef peptide pool or no peptide.

Unexposed donor CD4+ T cells date from about 2011-2018, before the COVID-19 pandemic. Isolation of CD4+ T cells took place after around 11 days in culture. Profiled with immunoSEQ multiplex PCR; TCRdb holds only in-frame clones, not every one. The data contain over 15,000 clones, around 77% of them singletons. Regarding this clone: The antigen remains unidentified.

The length of the CDR3 is 13 residues. V lost 6 bases, J lost 5 bases, and 3 bases stayed unmatched. Germline V gene sequence: CDR1 MNHNY, CDR2 SVGAGI (reference sequence). J is TRBJ1-5 and V is TRBV6-6; TRBD1 agrees at 8 bases. The clonotype comes from a human donor in good health. Sequencing was performed on CD4+ T cells from PBMCs, cultured in vitro. CDR3 region: CASRPTGDQPQHF. Here the CDR3 DNA reads TGTGCCAGCAGACCGACAGGGGATCAGCCCCAGCATTTT.